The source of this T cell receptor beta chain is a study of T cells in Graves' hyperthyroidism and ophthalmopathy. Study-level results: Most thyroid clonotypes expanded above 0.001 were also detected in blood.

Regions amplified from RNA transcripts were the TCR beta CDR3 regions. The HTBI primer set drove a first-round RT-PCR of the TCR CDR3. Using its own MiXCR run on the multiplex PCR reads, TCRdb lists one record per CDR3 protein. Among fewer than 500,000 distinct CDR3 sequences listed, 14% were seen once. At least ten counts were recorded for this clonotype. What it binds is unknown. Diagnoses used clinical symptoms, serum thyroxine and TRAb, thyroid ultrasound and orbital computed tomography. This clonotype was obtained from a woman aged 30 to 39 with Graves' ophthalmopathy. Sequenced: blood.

CDR3 sequence: CASSPKGGREQFF. The CDR3 nucleotides are TGTGCCAGCAGCCCGAAAGGGGGGCGTGAGCAGTTCTTC. The chain joins TRBV7-9 to TRBJ2-1; D tentatively fits TRBD1 or TRBD2 (6 bases each). The CDR3 extends over 13 amino acids. Trimming removed 5 bases at V and 9 bases at J, with 14 bases between. Germline CDR1 and CDR2: SEHNR and FQNEAQ (reference sequence). The complete variable domain, with remaining parts taken from reference TRBV7-9 and TRBJ2-1, reads DTGVSQNPRHKITKRGQNVTFRCDPISEHNRLYWYRQTLGQGPEFLTYFQNEAQLEKSRLLSDRFSAERPKGSFSTLEIQRTEQGDSAMYLCASSPKGGREQFFGPGTRLTVL.